Given below is one TCR beta chain in context. The data originate from a study of T cell changes during pregnancy in multiple sclerosis. Here immunoSEQ multiplex PCR was the method, and the copy in TCRdb shows in-frame clones only, minus some. The sample has 80,000 to 130,000 clones; 90% to 95% are singletons. Here the sequenced sample was peripheral blood, taken before pregnancy. The sequence derives from a female donor with multiple sclerosis, enrolled in a pregnancy study.

CDR3 sequence (DNA): TGTGCCAGCAGCGTATCCGGGACTAGCGACAATGAGCAGTTCTTC. Amino acid sequence: CASSVSGTSDNEQFF. V is TRBV9 and J is TRBJ2-1, with 10 bases matching TRBD2. The germline V gene has CDR1 SGDLS and CDR2 YYNGEE. V trimming: 1 base; J trimming: 5 bases; junction bases outside the gene matches: 3. The CDR3 is made up of 15 amino acids. The full variable domain, rest sourced from reference TRBV9 and TRBJ2-1, is DSGVTQTPKHLITATGQRVTLRCSPRSGDLSVYWYQQSLDQGLQFLIQYYNGEERAKGNILERFSAQQFPDLHSELNLSSLELGDSALYFCASSVSGTSDNEQFFGPGTRLTVL.